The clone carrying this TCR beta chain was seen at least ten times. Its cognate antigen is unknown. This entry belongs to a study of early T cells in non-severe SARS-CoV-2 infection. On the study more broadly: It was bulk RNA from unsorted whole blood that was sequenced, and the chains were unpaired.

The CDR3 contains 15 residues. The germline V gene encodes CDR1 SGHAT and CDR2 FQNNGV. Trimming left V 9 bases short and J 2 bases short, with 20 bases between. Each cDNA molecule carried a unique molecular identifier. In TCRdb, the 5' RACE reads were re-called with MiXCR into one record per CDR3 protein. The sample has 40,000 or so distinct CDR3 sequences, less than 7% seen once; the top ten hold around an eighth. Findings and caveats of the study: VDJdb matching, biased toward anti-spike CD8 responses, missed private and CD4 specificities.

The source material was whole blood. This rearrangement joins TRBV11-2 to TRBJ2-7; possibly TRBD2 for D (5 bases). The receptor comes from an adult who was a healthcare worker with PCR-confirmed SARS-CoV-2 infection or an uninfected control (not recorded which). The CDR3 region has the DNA TGTGCCAGTCTCAGGTCGGCAGGAGGCACCTACGAGCAGTACTTC. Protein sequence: CASLRSAGGTYEQYF.